This entry concerns a single T cell receptor (beta chain). In the source study's methods: Using reference gene primer amplification, nucleated cell counts were estimated. The method was immunoSEQ multiplex PCR; TCRdb's version includes in-frame clones alone and lacks a portion of them. V, J and clone size derive from that table, while D and trimming were established from the DNA sequence. The sample shows more than 300,000 clones, under 95% of them seen only once. These data come from a study of blood T cell repertoires in COVID-19. Across the whole study: The United States, Italy and Spain provided the acute and convalescent COVID-19 samples. PBMCs, B-cell-depleted T cells, or T cells provided the cDNA or gDNA that made up the material.

V was pared by 3 bases and J by 6 bases, with 8 bases between. The CDR3 sequence is 13 residues long. In germline, CDR1 is SEHNR, CDR2 FQNEAQ (reference sequence). This receptor was obtained from a young woman who had recovered from COVID-19. The sample was peripheral blood. The chain carries TRBV7-9 and TRBJ2-2; D may be TRBD2 (6 bases). CDR3 protein: CASSLEGSGELFF. DNA of the CDR3: TGTGCCAGCAGCTTGGAGGGTTCCGGGGAGCTGTTTTTT.